This paragraph reports one T cell receptor beta chain. Its antigen is still unknown. Base qualities are not at hand, and no much larger clone is one base apart. The library relied on 5' RACE. The sequencer listed for this sample is Illumina MiSeq. TCRdb cleaned the public reads at Q25 with fastp, built clones with MiXCR and kept in-frame beta chains. A single entry per CDR3 protein holds the most common genes and DNA from its merged rows. Here the sample has 40,000 to 60,000 distinct CDR3 sequences; roughly 14% occur a single time. The top ten constitute about 16% of the sample. The sample is drawn from a study of T cells of healthy individuals (dated by TCRdb to 2017 to 2018). The germline V gene supplies CDR1 SNHLY and CDR2 FYNNEI. V is reduced by 7 bases and J by 0 bases, leaving a spacing of 11 bases between them. From the cysteine through the phenylalanine, the CDR3 covers 14 amino acids. The sequence is cut down to CDR3 DNA, 42 bases in frame from base 1.

The chain is assembled from TRBV2 and TRBJ2-3; the best D guess is TRBD2, with 5 bases matching. This TCR was sampled from a human donor in good health. The bases are TGTGCCAGCAAATACGCGGGTAGCACAGATACGCAGTATTTT. It is translated as CASKYAGSTDTQYF.